This TCR beta chain derives from a study of glioma-infiltrating T cells after dendritic cell vaccination. Looking at the study overall: Dendritic cells derived from monocytes and pulsed with autologous tumor lysate formed the vaccine. Overall study findings and caveats: Higher TCR clonality did not directly relate to longer survival.

With regard to this clone: The antigen is unknown.

The CDR3 extends over 14 amino acids. The V end was cut by 5 bases, the J end by 6 bases, with 13 bases between. Looked up from germline, CDR1 is LNHNV and CDR2 is YYDKDF (reference sequence). The time point is: after dendritic cell vaccination, including at tumor progression/relapse. Selection required adequate fresh-frozen tumor tissue plus more than two years' survival data. All glioblastoma patients lacked an isocitrate dehydrogenase mutation. Profiled with immunoSEQ multiplex PCR; TCRdb holds only in-frame clones, not every one. Among about 110,000 clones listed, around 87% were seen once. The origin of this receptor is a human donor with glioblastoma. The chain recombines TRBV15 with TRBJ2-2; weak D call: TRBD1 (7 bases). Sequencing was performed on blood, taken after dendritic cell vaccination. The CDR3 DNA is TGTGCCACCAGCCGGGGGACAGAGCCCGGGGAGCTGTTTTTT. Protein product: CATSRGTEPGELFF.